A single sample is the source of the 16 T cell receptor beta chains below, sequenced in a study of shared clonotypes between healthy human individuals. TCRdb's copy holds only in-frame clones and misses some; the assay was immunoSEQ multiplex PCR. The repertoire holds about 580,000 clones, with about 98% as singletons. CD45RO-negative, CCR7-selected cells formed the naive CD8 fraction, which excluded terminally differentiated effector memory CD45RA+ cells. Sequenced sample: naive CD8+ T cells sorted from blood. These TCRs come from a man aged 25-45 years in good health.

V is TRBV5-4 and J is TRBJ1-5; TRBD1 aligns across 7 bases. The CDR3 is 13 amino acids. V shed 4 bases and J 6 bases; nucleotides not matched to a gene: 4. Germline lookup yields CDR1 SGHNT and CDR2 YYREEE (reference sequence). The CDR3, as DNA: TGTGCCAGCAGCATCAGGGGGGGTCAGCCCCAGCATTTT. This gives the protein CASSIRGGQPQHF.

The chain is built from TRBV11-2 and TRBJ2-5, with 13 bases that match TRBD2. CDR1 and CDR2 (germline): SGHAT, FQNNGV. The ends lost 5 bases at V and 4 bases at J; junction bases unmatched: 7. This CDR3 has 16 residues. Here the CDR3 reads CASSPPGLAGLETQYF. The CDR3 region has the DNA TGTGCCAGCAGCCCACCGGGACTAGCGGGATTAGAGACCCAGTACTTC.

The V and J genes are TRBV9 and TRBJ2-1, with no clear D. The germline gives CDR1 SGDLS, CDR2 YYNGEE. V was pared by 3 bases and J by 5 bases, with 18 bases between. CDR3 length: 16 residues. The CDR3: CASSGGRLFMNNEQFF. The CDR3 coding sequence is TGTGCCAGCAGCGGTGGGCGGCTTTTTATGAACAATGAGCAGTTCTTC.

V gene TRBV5-8 combines with J gene TRBJ2-7; a possible D gene is TRBD2 (6 bases). This CDR3 is built from 14 residues. The ends were cut back, 5 bases at V and 5 bases at J, with 17 bases in the middle. Germline CDR1 is SGHTS and CDR2 is YDEGEE. Written as DNA, the CDR3 is TGTGCCAGCAGTCGAATCGGGAGTCGGCACGAGCAGTACTTC. Its protein is CASSRIGSRHEQYF.

The J gene is TRBJ2-2, the V gene TRBV11-2; D is ambiguous. CDR1 is SGHAT, CDR2 FQNNGV, per germline. V was trimmed by 2 bases and J by 1 base, leaving 20 bases between them. The CDR3 totals 19 residues. The CDR3: CASSLWVLWADENTGELFF. DNA for the CDR3: TGTGCCAGCAGCTTATGGGTTCTCTGGGCGGACGAGAACACCGGGGAGCTGTTTTTT.

As concerns this clone: The identical CDR3 is also encoded by other nucleotide sequences in the sample. The DNA of the CDR3 is TGTGCCAGCAGCTCAATGGAGACCCAGTACTTC. It codes for CASSSMETQYF. This rearrangement joins TRBV7-9 to TRBJ2-5; no reliable D call. With 4 bases removed from V and 5 bases from J, the gap between germline ends came to 5 bases. CDR3 length: 11 amino acids. Germline V gives CDR1 SEHNR, CDR2 FQNEAQ (reference sequence).

This clone has just one count. The gene calls are TRBV2 and TRBJ2-1, with D possibly matching TRBD1 (7 bases). V was trimmed by 6 bases and J by 7 bases, leaving 22 bases between them. This CDR3 contains 16 residues. Germline assignment: CDR1 SNHLY and CDR2 FYNNEI. The CDR3 spells CASSGQVGEAPNEQFF. CDR3 nucleotide sequence: TGTGCCAGCAGCGGACAGGTGGGGGAGGCGCCAAATGAGCAGTTCTTC.

This clone was counted a single time. V usage is TRBV25-1 and J usage is TRBJ2-2, with D hard to call. The V end lost 3 bases, the J end lost 3 bases, and 5 bases lay between the germline ends. Per the germline V gene, CDR1 is MGHDK and CDR2 is SYGVNS. This CDR3 comprises 13 residues. The CDR3 nucleotides read TGTGCCAGCAGTGACAGTCACACCGGGGAGCTGTTTTTT. Translation: CASSDSHTGELFF. Supplemented by reference TRBV25-1 and TRBJ2-2, the full variable domain reads EADIYQTPRYLVIGTGKKITLECSQTMGHDKMYWYQQDPGMELHLIHYSYGVNSTEKGDLSSESTVSRIRTEHFPLTLESARPSHTSQYLCASSDSHTGELFFGEGSRLTVL.

The chain recombines TRBV6-1 with TRBJ2-7; 10 bases map to TRBD1. The ends lost 10 bases at V and 2 bases at J; junction bases unmatched: 5. CDR1 and CDR2 (germline): MNHNS, SASEGT. CDR3 length equals 13 residues. The CDR3, as DNA: TGTGCCACTTCGACAGGGGGCACCTACGAGCAGTACTTC. It yields the protein CATSTGGTYEQYF.

The V gene is TRBV4-1, the J gene TRBJ2-1; D gene ambiguous. CDR3 length: 13 amino acids. V gave up 4 bases and J gave up 7 bases, with 11 bases separating them. In germline, CDR1 is MGHRA, CDR2 YSYEKL. CDR3 bases: TGCGCCAGCAGCCTTAACTTAGGGAATGAGCAGTTCTTC. This translates into CASSLNLGNEQFF.

This clone turned up a few times. This chain uses TRBV10-1 with TRBJ1-2; weak D call: TRBD1 (5 bases). This CDR3 spans 13 amino acids. V lost 3 bases and J lost 2, with 7 bases in between. The germline CDR1 and CDR2 sequences are WNHNN and SYGVQD (reference sequence). DNA for the CDR3: TGCGCCAGCAGTGAAGGGGAGAACTATGGCTACACCTTC. Its translation is CASSEGENYGYTF.

This clone was seen only once. This chain connects TRBV9 to TRBJ1-3; D is undetermined. The germline gives CDR1 SGDLS, CDR2 YYNGEE. V lost 3 bases and J lost 3, with 7 bases in between. The CDR3 runs 13 residues. In nucleotides, the CDR3 is TGTGCCAGCAGCGGACGGAATGGAAACACCATATATTTT. It is translated as CASSGRNGNTIYF.

The chain's CDR3 is CASSPRDRVPDTQYF. The CDR3 DNA follows: TGTGCCAGCAGCCCGAGGGACAGGGTCCCAGATACGCAGTATTTT. The genes are TRBV7-9 and TRBJ2-3; 9 nucleotides match TRBD1. The CDR3 spans 15 residues. Germline V gives CDR1 SEHNR, CDR2 FQNEAQ (reference sequence). The V and J ends lost 5 bases and 4 bases, in that order; junction bases with no gene match: 7.

The genes are TRBV5-1 and TRBJ1-1, with a possible D match to TRBD1 (5 bases). The V and J ends lost 4 bases and 0 bases respectively, with 16 bases between them. This CDR3 contains 16 residues. Germline CDR1 is SGHRS and CDR2 is YFSETQ. CDR3 in DNA: TGCGCCAGCAGCCTCTCCCTGGGACCAATGAACACTGAAGCTTTCTTT. This sequence encodes CASSLSLGPMNTEAFF.

V and J are TRBV2 and TRBJ1-2, with unresolved D. Trimming left V 4 bases short and J 8 bases short, with 14 bases between. The CDR3 extends over 13 amino acids. Germline V CDR1 and CDR2: SNHLY, FYNNEI. As DNA, the CDR3 is TGTGCCAGCAGTGGACGACTAACCAAGGGCTACACCTTC. Translation gives CASSGRLTKGYTF. The whole variable domain, remainder taken from reference TRBV2 and TRBJ1-2, is EPEVTQTPSHQVTQMGQEVILRCVPISNHLYFYWYRQILGQKVEFLVSFYNNEISEKSEIFDDQFSVERPDGSNFTLKIRSTKLEDSAMYFCASSGRLTKGYTFGSGTRLTVV.

The chain couples TRBV10-2 to TRBJ1-2; 7 positions agree with TRBD1. The CDR3 consists of 16 residues. V gave up 0 bases and J gave up 6 bases; unmatched junction bases: 10. Per the germline V gene, CDR1 is WSHSY and CDR2 is SAAADI. The CDR3 nucleotides read TGCGCCAGCAGTGAGTCGGAGACAGGGTTGGCCGATGGCTACACCTTC. Translated: CASSESETGLADGYTF.